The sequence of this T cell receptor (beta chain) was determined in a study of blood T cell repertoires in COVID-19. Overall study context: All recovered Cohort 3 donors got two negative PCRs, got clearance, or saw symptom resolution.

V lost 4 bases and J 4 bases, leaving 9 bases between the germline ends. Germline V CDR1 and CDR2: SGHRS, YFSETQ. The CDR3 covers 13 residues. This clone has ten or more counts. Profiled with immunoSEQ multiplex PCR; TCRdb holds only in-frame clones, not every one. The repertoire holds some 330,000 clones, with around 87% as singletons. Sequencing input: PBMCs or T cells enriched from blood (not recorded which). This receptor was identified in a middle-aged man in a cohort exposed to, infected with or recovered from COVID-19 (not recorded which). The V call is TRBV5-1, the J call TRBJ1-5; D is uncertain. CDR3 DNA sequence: TGCGCCAGCAGCAAAGCGGGAAATCAGCCCCAGCATTTT. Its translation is CASSKAGNQPQHF.